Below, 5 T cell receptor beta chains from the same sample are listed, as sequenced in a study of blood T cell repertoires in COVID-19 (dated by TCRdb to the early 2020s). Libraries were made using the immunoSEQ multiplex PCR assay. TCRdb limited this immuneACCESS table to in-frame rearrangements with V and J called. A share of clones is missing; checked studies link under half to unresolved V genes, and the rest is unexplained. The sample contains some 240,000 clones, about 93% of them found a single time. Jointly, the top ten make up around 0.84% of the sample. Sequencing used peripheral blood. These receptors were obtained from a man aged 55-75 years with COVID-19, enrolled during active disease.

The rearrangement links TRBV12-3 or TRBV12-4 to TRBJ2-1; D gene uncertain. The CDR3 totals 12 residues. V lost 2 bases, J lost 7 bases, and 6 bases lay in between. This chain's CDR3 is CASSLRFNEQFF. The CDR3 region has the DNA TGTGCCAGCAGTTTACGGTTTAATGAGCAGTTCTTC.

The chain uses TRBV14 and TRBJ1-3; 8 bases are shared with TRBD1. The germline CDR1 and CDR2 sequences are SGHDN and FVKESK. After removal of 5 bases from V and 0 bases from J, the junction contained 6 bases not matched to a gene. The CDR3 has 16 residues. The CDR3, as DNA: TGTGCCAGCAGCTTTCGACAGGGGATCTCTGGAAACACCATATATTTT. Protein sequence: CASSFRQGISGNTIYF.

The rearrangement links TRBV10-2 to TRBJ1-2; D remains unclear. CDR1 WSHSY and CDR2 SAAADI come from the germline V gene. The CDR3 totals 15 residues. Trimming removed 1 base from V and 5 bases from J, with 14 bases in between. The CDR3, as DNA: TGCGCCAGCAGTGAGTATCGCGGGCAGTTATATGGCTACACCTTC. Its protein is CASSEYRGQLYGYTF.

Written as DNA, the CDR3 is TGTGCCAGCAGGCGGGGGGCCTACGAGCAGTACTTC. This encodes CASRRGAYEQYF. J is TRBJ2-7 and V is TRBV2, with 8 nucleotides matching TRBD2. This CDR3 is built from 12 residues. CDR1 and CDR2 (germline): SNHLY, FYNNEI. V lost 6 bases to trimming and J lost 2 bases; unmatched junction nucleotides: 0.

This CDR3 reads CASSLGPSTPERETQYF. CDR3 nucleotide sequence: TGTGCCAGCAGCTTGGGTCCGAGTACCCCGGAGAGGGAGACCCAGTACTTC. The chain uses TRBV5-4 and TRBJ2-5; D gene unclear. The CDR3 is 17 amino acids. Trimming shortened V by 0 bases and J by 5 bases, and 20 bases separated the two germline ends. CDR1 and CDR2 from the germline V gene are SGHNT and YYREEE (reference sequence).